This T cell receptor (beta chain) was identified in a study of post-analysis software for immune sequencing data. General study results and limits: Same-batch preparations were strongly co-clustered by F measure. In patients, TRBV5-6, TRBV5-1 and TRBV20-1 belonged to five TRBV segments found more frequently than in controls.

Incorporated into the TCR beta cDNA libraries were unique molecular identifiers, which served to reduce PCR and sequencing biases. Input of about 0.9 to 10 million T cells yielded 500,000 to 550,000 cDNA molecules. A single record per CDR3 protein comes from TCRdb applying MiXCR to the PCR reads. The sample lists 180,000 or so distinct CDR3 sequences; roughly 30% were seen once. Worth noting for this clonotype: Antigen specificity is unknown.

Germline CDR1 SGHDN, CDR2 FVKESK. The CDR3 consists of 14 residues. The ends were cut back, 1 base at V and 7 bases at J, with 13 bases in the middle. This clonotype was sampled from a girl under 18 with multiple sclerosis. The gene calls are TRBV14 and TRBJ1-2; no definite D call. Sequenced input: blood. In nucleotides, the CDR3 is TGTGCCAGCAGCCAAGTTCCGGGCGTAGGTGGCTACACCTTC. As protein: CASSQVPGVGGYTF. The full variable domain, rest sourced from reference TRBV14 and TRBJ1-2, is EAGVTQFPSHSVIEKGQTVTLRCDPISGHDNLYWYRRVMGKEIKFLLHFVKESKQDESGMPNNRFLAERTGGTYSTLKVQPAELEDSGVYFCASSQVPGVGGYTFGSGTRLTVV.